What follows describes a single T cell receptor (beta chain). This sample is drawn from a study of blood T cell repertoires in COVID-19. Across the whole study: Collection of acute and convalescent COVID-19 samples took place in the United States, Italy and Spain. PBMCs, B-cell-depleted T cells, or T cells were the source of the cDNA or gDNA that made up the material.

Clones were sequenced by immunoSEQ multiplex PCR, and TCRdb holds only the in-frame ones, with some missing. The sample includes more than 150,000 clones, approximately 84% of them seen just once. The CDR3 has 15 residues. The germline V gene has CDR1 MNHEY and CDR2 SVGEGT. V was shortened by 0 bases and J by 0 bases, with 6 bases between the two germline ends. This clonotype was obtained from a human donor in a cohort sampled during active COVID-19. The V call is TRBV6-2 or TRBV6-3, the J call TRBJ2-1; a weak D match, TRBD2 (5 bases). The material sequenced was peripheral blood. The CDR3 reads CASSYSGNSYNEQFF. The CDR3 DNA is TGTGCCAGCAGTTACTCCGGGAACTCCTACAATGAGCAGTTCTTC.